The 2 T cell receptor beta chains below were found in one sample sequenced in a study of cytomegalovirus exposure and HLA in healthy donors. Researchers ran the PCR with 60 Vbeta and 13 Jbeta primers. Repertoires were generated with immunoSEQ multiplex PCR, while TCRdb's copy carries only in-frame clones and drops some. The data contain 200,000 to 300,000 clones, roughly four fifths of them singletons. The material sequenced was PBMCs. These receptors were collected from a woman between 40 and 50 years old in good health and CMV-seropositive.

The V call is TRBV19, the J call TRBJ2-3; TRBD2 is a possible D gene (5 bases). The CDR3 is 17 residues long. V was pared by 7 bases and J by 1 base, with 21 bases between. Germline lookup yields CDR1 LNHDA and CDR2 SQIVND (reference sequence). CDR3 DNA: TGTGCCAGTATGGCCGGGCCTAGCCGACCGGGCACAGATACGCAGTATTTT. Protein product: CASMAGPSRPGTDTQYF. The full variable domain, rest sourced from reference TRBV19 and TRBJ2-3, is DGGITQSPKYLFRKEGQNVTLSCEQNLNHDAMYWYRQDPGQGLRLIYYSQIVNDFQKGDIAEGYSVSREKKESFPLTVTSAQKNPTAFYLCASMAGPSRPGTDTQYFGPGTRLTVL.

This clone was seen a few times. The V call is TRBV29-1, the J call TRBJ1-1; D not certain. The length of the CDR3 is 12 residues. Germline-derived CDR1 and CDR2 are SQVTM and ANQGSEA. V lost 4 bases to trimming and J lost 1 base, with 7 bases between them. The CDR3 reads CSVGRENTEAFF. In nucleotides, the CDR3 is TGCAGCGTTGGGAGAGAGAACACTGAAGCTTTCTTT. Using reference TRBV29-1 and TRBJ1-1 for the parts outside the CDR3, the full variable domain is SAVISQKPSRDICQRGTSLTIQCQVDSQVTMMFWYRQQPGQSLTLIATANQGSEATYESGFVIDKFPISRPNLTFSTLTVSNMSPEDSSIYLCSVGRENTEAFFGQGTRLTVV.